This TCR beta chain was profiled in a study of blood T cell repertoires in COVID-19. Turning to the study itself: Material from acute and convalescent COVID-19 was sourced from the United States, Italy and Spain.

The CDR3 covers 17 residues. V shed 0 bases, J shed 5 bases, and the junction held 11 bases outside the gene matches. Per germline, CDR1 LGHDT and CDR2 YNNKEL (reference sequence). Donors in Cohort 3 counted as recovered after two negative PCRs, clearance, or symptom resolution. The repertoire was sequenced with immunoSEQ multiplex PCR; TCRdb's copy has only in-frame clones and lacks some. The sample has under 350,000 clones; 85% to 90% are singletons. The chain employs TRBV3-1 (or the pseudogene TRBV3-2) and TRBJ2-7; TRBD2 matches at 9 bases. Sample: PBMCs or T cells enriched from blood (not recorded which). This receptor was obtained from a woman aged 60-75 years who had recovered from COVID-19. DNA of the CDR3: TGTGCCAGCAGCCAAGATTGGGTCGGGACTAGCAGCGACGAGCAGTACTTC. Its translation: CASSQDWVGTSSDEQYF.